This T cell receptor (beta chain) was profiled in a study of neurological immune-mediated disorders. Study observations and caveats: The most TCR clonal expansion was seen in HTLV-1-associated myelopathy, whereas the least was seen in multiple sclerosis, below the level in healthy controls.

This sample's time point: longitudinal time-point 2. MiXCR was run by TCRdb on the 5' RACE reads, yielding one entry per CDR3 protein. The repertoire holds approximately 85,000 distinct CDR3 sequences, over 10% seen once, with about 5% in the top ten. CDR1 is SGHTA, CDR2 FQGNSA, per germline. V was pared by 2 bases and J by 4 bases, with 7 bases between. The CDR3 sequence is 13 residues long. The sample holds many counts of this clonotype. The antigen is undetermined. The V gene is TRBV7-2, the J gene TRBJ2-3, with D uncertain. The sequencing input was PBMCs. This sequence was found in a female donor with HTLV-1-associated myelopathy (HAM/TSP). Here the CDR3 reads CASSLKRADTQYF. The CDR3 coding sequence is TGTGCCAGCAGCTTAAAAAGAGCAGATACGCAGTATTTT. The full variable domain, its missing parts supplied by reference TRBV7-2 and TRBJ2-3, is GAGVSQSPSNKVTEKGKDVELRCDPISGHTALYWYRQSLGQGLEFLIYFQGNSAPDKSGLPSDRFSAERTGGSVSTLTIQRTQQEDSAVYLCASSLKRADTQYFGPGTRLTVL.